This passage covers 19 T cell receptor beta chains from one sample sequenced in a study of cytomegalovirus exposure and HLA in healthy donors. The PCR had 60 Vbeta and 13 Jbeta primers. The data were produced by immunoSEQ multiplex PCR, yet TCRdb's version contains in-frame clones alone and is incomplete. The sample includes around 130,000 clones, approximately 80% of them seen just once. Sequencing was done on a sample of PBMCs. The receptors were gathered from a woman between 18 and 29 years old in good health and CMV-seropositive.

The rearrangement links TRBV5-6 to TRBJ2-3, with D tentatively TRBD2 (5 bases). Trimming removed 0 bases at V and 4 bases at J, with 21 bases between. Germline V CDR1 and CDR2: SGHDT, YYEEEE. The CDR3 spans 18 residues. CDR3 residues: CASSLDFSAAAESDTQYF. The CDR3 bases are TGTGCCAGCAGCTTGGATTTTTCAGCGGCAGCAGAATCAGATACGCAGTATTTT.

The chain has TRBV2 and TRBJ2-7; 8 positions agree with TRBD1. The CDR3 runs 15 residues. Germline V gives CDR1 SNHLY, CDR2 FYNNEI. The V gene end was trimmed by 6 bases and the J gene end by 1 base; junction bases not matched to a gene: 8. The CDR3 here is CASRETGGSSYEQYF. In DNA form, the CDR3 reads TGTGCCAGCAGGGAAACAGGGGGGTCGTCCTACGAGCAGTACTTC.

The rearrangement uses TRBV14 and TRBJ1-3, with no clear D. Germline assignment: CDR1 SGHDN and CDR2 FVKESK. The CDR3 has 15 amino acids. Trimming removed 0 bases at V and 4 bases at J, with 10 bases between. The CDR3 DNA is TGTGCCAGCAGCCAAGAAGGCGGGTACGGAAACACCATATATTTT. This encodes CASSQEGGYGNTIYF.

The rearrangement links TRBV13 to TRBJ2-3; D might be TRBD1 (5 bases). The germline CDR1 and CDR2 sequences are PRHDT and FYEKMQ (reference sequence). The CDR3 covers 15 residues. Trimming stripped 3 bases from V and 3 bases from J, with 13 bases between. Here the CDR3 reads CASSFSAGRTDTQYF. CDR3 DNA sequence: TGTGCCAGCAGCTTCAGCGCAGGGCGGACAGATACGCAGTATTTT.

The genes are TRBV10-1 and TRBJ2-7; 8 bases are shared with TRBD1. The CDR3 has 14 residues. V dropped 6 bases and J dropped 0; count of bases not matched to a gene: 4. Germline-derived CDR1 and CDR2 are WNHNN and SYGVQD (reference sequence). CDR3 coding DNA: TGCGCCAGCAGCTTGGGGACAGGCTCCTACGAGCAGTACTTC. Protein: CASSLGTGSYEQYF.

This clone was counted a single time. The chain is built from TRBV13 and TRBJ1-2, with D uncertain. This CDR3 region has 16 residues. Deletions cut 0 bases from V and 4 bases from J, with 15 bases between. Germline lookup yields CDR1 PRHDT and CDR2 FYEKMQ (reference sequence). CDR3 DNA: TGTGCCAGCAGCTTAGGTTTTCACCGCGGTATCTATGGCTACACCTTC. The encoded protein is CASSLGFHRGIYGYTF.

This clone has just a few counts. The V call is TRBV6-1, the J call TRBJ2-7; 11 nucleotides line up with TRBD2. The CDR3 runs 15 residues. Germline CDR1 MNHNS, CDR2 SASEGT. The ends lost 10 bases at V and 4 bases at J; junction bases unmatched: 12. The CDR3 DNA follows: TGTGCCACCCTTAGCGGGGGGGCAGTTGGTTACGAGCAGTACTTC. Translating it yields CATLSGGAVGYEQYF.

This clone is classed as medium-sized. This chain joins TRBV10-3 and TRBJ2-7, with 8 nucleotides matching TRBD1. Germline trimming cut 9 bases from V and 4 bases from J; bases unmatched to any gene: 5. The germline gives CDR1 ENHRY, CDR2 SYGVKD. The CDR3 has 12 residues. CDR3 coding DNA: TGTGCCATTGGACAGGGTCGGTACGAGCAGTACTTC. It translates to CAIGQGRYEQYF.

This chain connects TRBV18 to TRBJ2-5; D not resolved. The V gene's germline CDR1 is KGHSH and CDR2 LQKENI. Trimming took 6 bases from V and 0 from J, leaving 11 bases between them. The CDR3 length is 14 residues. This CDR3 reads CASSRGRNQETQYF. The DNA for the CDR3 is TGTGCCAGCTCTAGAGGAAGGAACCAAGAGACCCAGTACTTC.

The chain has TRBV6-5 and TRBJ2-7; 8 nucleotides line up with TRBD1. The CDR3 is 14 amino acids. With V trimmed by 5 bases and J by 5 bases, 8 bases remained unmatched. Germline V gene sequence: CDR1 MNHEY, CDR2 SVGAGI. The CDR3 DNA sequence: TGTGCCAGCAGTCGGGCGACAGGGGTCCACGAGCAGTACTTC. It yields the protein CASSRATGVHEQYF.

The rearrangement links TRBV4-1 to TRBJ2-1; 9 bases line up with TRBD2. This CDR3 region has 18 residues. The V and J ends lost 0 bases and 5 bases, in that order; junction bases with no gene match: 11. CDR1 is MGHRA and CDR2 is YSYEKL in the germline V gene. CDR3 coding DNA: TGCGCCAGCAGCCAAGATAGAATGGGGATAGCGGGGGACAATGAGCAGTTCTTC. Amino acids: CASSQDRMGIAGDNEQFF.

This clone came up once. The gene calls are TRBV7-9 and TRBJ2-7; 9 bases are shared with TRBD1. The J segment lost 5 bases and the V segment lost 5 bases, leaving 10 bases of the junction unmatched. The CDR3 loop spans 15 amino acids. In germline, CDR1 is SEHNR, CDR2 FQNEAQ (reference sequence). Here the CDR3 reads CASSNRDRGFHEQYF. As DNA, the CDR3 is TGTGCCAGCAGCAACCGAGACAGGGGGTTCCACGAGCAGTACTTC. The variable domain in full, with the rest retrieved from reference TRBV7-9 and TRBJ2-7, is DTGVSQNPRHKITKRGQNVTFRCDPISEHNRLYWYRQTLGQGPEFLTYFQNEAQLEKSRLLSDRFSAERPKGSFSTLEIQRTEQGDSAMYLCASSNRDRGFHEQYFGPGTRLTVT.

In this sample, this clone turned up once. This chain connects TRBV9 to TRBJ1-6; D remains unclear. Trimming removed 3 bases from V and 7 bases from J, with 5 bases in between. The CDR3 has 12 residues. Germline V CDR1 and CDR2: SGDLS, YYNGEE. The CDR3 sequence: CASSGRNSPLHF. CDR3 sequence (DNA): TGTGCCAGCAGCGGCAGGAATTCACCCCTCCACTTT.

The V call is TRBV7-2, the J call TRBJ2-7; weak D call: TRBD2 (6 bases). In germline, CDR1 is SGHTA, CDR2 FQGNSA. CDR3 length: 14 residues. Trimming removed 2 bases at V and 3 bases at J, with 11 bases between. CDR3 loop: CASSLKTGVYEQYF. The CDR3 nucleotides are TGTGCCAGCAGCTTAAAAACGGGAGTCTACGAGCAGTACTTC.

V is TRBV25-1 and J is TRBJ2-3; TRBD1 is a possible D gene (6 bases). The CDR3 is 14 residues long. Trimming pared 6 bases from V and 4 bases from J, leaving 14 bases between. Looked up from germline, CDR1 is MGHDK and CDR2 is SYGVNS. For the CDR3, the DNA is TGTGCCAGCAGACAGGGATTTTCGGCAGATACGCAGTATTTT. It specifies CASRQGFSADTQYF.

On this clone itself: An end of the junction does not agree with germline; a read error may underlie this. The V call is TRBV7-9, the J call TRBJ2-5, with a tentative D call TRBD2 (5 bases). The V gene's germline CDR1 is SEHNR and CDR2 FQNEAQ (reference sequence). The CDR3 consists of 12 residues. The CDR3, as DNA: TGTTCCAGCAGCTTAGCGTCGGAGACCCAGTACTTC. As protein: CSSSLASETQYF.

The DNA of the CDR3 is TGTGCCAGGCCCAGGCACCAAGAGACCCAGTACTTC. Translated: CARPRHQETQYF. The V gene is TRBV19, the J gene TRBJ2-5; D gene ambiguous. Germline assignment: CDR1 LNHDA and CDR2 SQIVND (reference sequence). The CDR3 is 12 residues long. With 9 bases removed from V and 0 bases from J, the gap between germline ends came to 8 bases.

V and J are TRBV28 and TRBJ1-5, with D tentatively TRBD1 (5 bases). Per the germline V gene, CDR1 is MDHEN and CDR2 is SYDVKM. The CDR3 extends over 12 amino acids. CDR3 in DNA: TGTGCAGAAATTGGCCGACAGCAGCCCCAGCATTTT. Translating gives CAEIGRQQPQHF.

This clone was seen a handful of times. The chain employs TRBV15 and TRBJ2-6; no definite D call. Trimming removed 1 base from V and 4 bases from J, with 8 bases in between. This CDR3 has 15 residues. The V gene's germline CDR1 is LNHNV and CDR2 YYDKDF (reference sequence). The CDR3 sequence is CATSRGESGANVLTF. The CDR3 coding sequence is TGTGCCACCAGCAGAGGAGAATCAGGGGCCAACGTCCTGACTTTC.